Each of the 5 T cell receptor beta chains below was sequenced from the same sample in a study of beta chain features in type 1 diabetes. Sequencing targeted expressed TCRB transcripts, as all isolated RNA had been reverse transcribed. Here immunoSEQ multiplex PCR was the method, and the copy in TCRdb shows in-frame clones only, minus some. The table includes a few hundred thousand clones, 8.5% to 10% detected once. Antigens of these TCRs are unknown. Findings and caveats of the study: Type 1 diabetes patients had moderately but significantly shorter TCRB CDR3s in all four CD4+ subsets.

Sample: central memory CD4+ T cells from blood. Receptors were obtained from a man aged 25 to 40 with type 1 diabetes.

This clone was detected only a few times. The J gene is TRBJ2-1, the V gene TRBV5-1, with D tentatively TRBD2 (6 bases). This CDR3 has 15 residues. With 9 bases removed from V and 7 bases from J, the gap between germline ends came to 23 bases. CDR1 and CDR2 (germline): SGHRS, YFSETQ. CDR3 in amino acids: CATRQGGRVVNEQFF. The CDR3, as DNA: TGCGCCACCCGACAAGGAGGGCGAGTGGTGAATGAGCAGTTCTTC.

The chain employs TRBV5-4 and TRBJ1-2; 7 bases line up with TRBD1. The CDR3 spans 15 residues. CDR1 SGHNT and CDR2 YYREEE come from the germline V gene (reference sequence). The junction had 8 bases not matched to a gene; V was cut back by 4 bases and J by 2 bases. CDR3 sequence reads: CASSPGGTENYGYTF. The CDR3 DNA reads as TGTGCCAGCAGCCCCGGGGGGACAGAGAACTATGGCTACACCTTC. Based on the CDR3 plus reference TRBV5-4 and TRBJ1-2, the full variable domain is ETGVTQSPTHLIKTRGQQVTLRCSSQSGHNTVSWYQQALGQGPQFIFQYYREEENGRGNFPPRFSGLQFPNYSSELNVNALELDDSALYLCASSPGGTENYGYTFGSGTRLTVV.

This clone was detected only a few times. A much larger clone lies a single base off, so this may be a read error. The sample holds other DNA sequences that translate to the same CDR3. J is TRBJ1-2 and V is TRBV6-5; D uncertain. Germline-derived CDR1 and CDR2 are MNHEY and SVGAGI. Trimming cost V 6 bases and J 4 bases, with 3 bases left between them. There are 10 residues in the CDR3. The DNA of the CDR3 is TGTGCCAGCAGCTCCTATGGCTACACCTTC. As protein: CASSSYGYTF.

V and J are TRBV4-2 and TRBJ2-1, with D unclear. Germline CDR1 is LGHNA and CDR2 is YNFKEQ. Between the trimmed V and J ends, which lost 5 bases and 8 bases, there was a span of 16 bases. The CDR3 is 14 amino acids. DNA of the CDR3: TGTGCCAGCAGCATCGATAAGTGGGTTGATGAGCAGTTCTTC. Its translation: CASSIDKWVDEQFF.

This clone was detected a few times. This rearrangement joins TRBV6-5 to TRBJ2-7; possibly TRBD2 for D (6 bases). Germline V lookup: CDR1 MNHEY, CDR2 SVGAGI. The V end lost 5 bases, the J end lost 1 base, and 9 bases lay between the germline ends. The CDR3 has 13 amino acids. The CDR3 DNA reads as TGTGCCAGCAGTCGAAGCGGGTCCTACGAGCAGTACTTC. The encoded protein is CASSRSGSYEQYF.